This T cell receptor beta chain derives from a study of regulatory T cells in long-lasting Graves disease. Study-level findings and limits: Newly diagnosed patients shared around 910 public clonotypes; persistent patients shared about 2,500. Persistent Graves' patients showed reduced TCR diversity versus newly diagnosed patients. When disease was persistent, TRBV28, TRBJ1-2 and TRBJ2-5 were the favored segments.

According to the study, TCR beta libraries were built with iRepertoire HTBI primers and CDR3-region Arm-PCR. Per the original methods: Samples collectively showed approximately 62 TRBV and 11 to 15 TRBJ segments. Each CDR3 protein is one row after TCRdb ran MiXCR on the multiplex PCR reads. TCRdb's processing, not the authors', yielded these V and J calls. This table holds almost 350,000 distinct CDR3 sequences, around a fifth found once. The CDR3 is made up of 16 amino acids. Looked up from germline, CDR1 is MNHEY and CDR2 is SVGEGT. V lost 6 bases and J lost 3; bases outside the gene matches: 10. Documented time point: persistent/refractory GD, antithyroid drugs over 5 years with positive TRAb. Making the TCR library involved RNA that had been extracted from PBMCs. This clonotype occurred many times. The antigen is unknown.

This clonotype was sampled from a female donor with Graves disease. Specimen: peripheral blood mononuclear cells (PBMCs), collected when the disease was refractory, from a patient treated with antithyroid drugs. The rearrangement links TRBV6-2 or TRBV6-3 to TRBJ2-5, with 10 bases lining up with TRBD1. The CDR3 spells CASRRSTGGRKETQYF. The CDR3 DNA is TGTGCCAGCAGGAGATCGACAGGGGGCCGAAAAGAGACCCAGTACTTC.